Below are 5 T cell receptor beta chains sequenced from a single sample in a study of CD8 T cells in Susac syndrome. After extraction with the RNeasy kit, roughly 0.45 to 1 ug of the RNA was reverse transcribed using random hexamers. TCRdb re-derived calls from the immunoSEQ multiplex PCR reads in MiXCR, one entry per CDR3 protein. Among some 200,000 distinct CDR3 sequences listed, 92% were seen once. Specimen: CD8+ T cells from PBMCs. The receptors were gathered from a human donor with multiple sclerosis.

DNA of the CDR3: TGCAGCGTTGAGTCTGATCTGGGCTATGGCTACACCTTC. Residues: CSVESDLGYGYTF. V is TRBV29-1 and J is TRBJ1-2; D gene uncertain. The germline CDR1 and CDR2 sequences are SQVTM and ANQGSEA. The CDR3 contains 13 residues. V lost 3 bases, J lost 4 bases, and 12 bases lay in between.

The chain couples TRBV5-1 to TRBJ2-1; 9 bases map to TRBD2. The V segment lost 0 bases and the J segment 2 bases; nucleotides outside the gene matches: 3. From germline, CDR1 is SGHRS and CDR2 YFSETQ. The CDR3 extends over 16 amino acids. CDR3 sequence (DNA): TGCGCCAGCAGCTTGGCCGCTAGCGGGGCCTACAATGAGCAGTTCTTC. As protein: CASSLAASGAYNEQFF.

The chain links TRBV6-5 to TRBJ2-1; 8 nucleotides match TRBD1. Losses at the gene ends were 2 bases for V and 5 bases for J; bases not matched to a gene: 5. The germline CDR1 and CDR2 sequences are MNHEY and SVGAGI. This CDR3 spans 15 amino acids. CDR3 region: CASSYPRRGHNEQFF. Written as DNA, the CDR3 is TGTGCCAGCAGTTACCCGCGCAGGGGGCACAATGAGCAGTTCTTC.

This chain joins TRBV19 and TRBJ1-1; possible D gene TRBD1, 5 bases. Germline V gene data show CDR1 as LNHDA and CDR2 as SQIVND (reference sequence). V was trimmed by 7 bases and J by 6 bases, leaving 12 bases between them. The CDR3 is made up of 12 amino acids. This CDR3 reads CASTDTGPEAFF. As DNA, the CDR3 is TGTGCCAGTACCGATACAGGACCTGAAGCTTTCTTT.

The CDR3 DNA sequence: TGTGCCAGCAGTTCCACAGGGGGCGACAATCAGCCCCAGCATTTT. This codes for CASSSTGGDNQPQHF. The chain carries TRBV12-3 or TRBV12-4 and TRBJ1-5; 9 bases fit TRBD1. The CDR3 is made up of 15 amino acids. Trimming cost V 4 bases and J 3 bases; bases outside gene matches: 4.